The 22 T cell receptor beta chains in this list originate from one sample, sequenced in a study of shared clonotypes between healthy human individuals. Libraries were prepared by immunoSEQ multiplex PCR; TCRdb keeps only in-frame clonotypes and omits some of them. The sample yields about 2 million clones, 85% to 95% seen once. It was CD45RO-negative cells, positively selected for CCR7, that made up naive CD8 cells, with terminally differentiated effector memory CD45RA+ cells excluded. What was sequenced was naive CD8+ T cells sorted from blood. The receptors derive from a man younger than 35 in good health.

This chain connects TRBV11-2 to TRBJ2-7; 11 bases are shared with TRBD2. With V trimmed by 1 base and J by 4 bases, 3 bases remained unmatched. This CDR3 contains 15 residues. Germline V gene data show CDR1 as SGHAT and CDR2 as FQNNGV. CDR3 DNA: TGTGCCAGCAGCTTAGGACGGACTAGCGGGTACGAGCAGTACTTC. Translation gives CASSLGRTSGYEQYF.

The chain is built from TRBV9 and TRBJ2-1, with 7 nucleotides matching TRBD1. CDR3 length: 17 amino acids. Germline trimming cut 0 bases from V and 2 bases from J; bases unmatched to any gene: 8. The germline CDR1 and CDR2 sequences are SGDLS and YYNGEE. The CDR3 here is CASSVDVGQGAYNEQFF. The CDR3 coding sequence is TGTGCCAGCAGCGTAGATGTGGGGCAGGGGGCCTACAATGAGCAGTTCTTC.

The chain uses TRBV4-2 and TRBJ2-7; 12 nucleotides line up with TRBD2. The V gene end was trimmed by 6 bases and the J gene end by 4 bases; junction bases not matched to a gene: 7. The CDR3 extends over 15 amino acids. CDR1 is LGHNA, CDR2 YNFKEQ, per germline. CDR3 bases: TGTGCCAGCAGGCGCGCTAGCGGGGGGGGATACGAGCAGTACTTC. Translating it yields CASRRASGGGYEQYF.

The chain combines TRBV4-3 with TRBJ1-2; D is unclear. With 0 bases removed from V and 8 bases from J, the gap between germline ends came to 13 bases. Germline V gives CDR1 LGHNA, CDR2 YSLEER. The length of the CDR3 is 14 residues. The CDR3 DNA sequence: TGCGCCAGCAGCCAAGATGTCGAAGAGTCGGGCTACACCTTC. Translating gives CASSQDVEESGYTF.

This chain joins TRBV28 and TRBJ2-3; TRBD2 aligns across 7 bases. The CDR3 length is 15 residues. Losses at the gene ends were 2 bases for V and 3 bases for J; bases not matched to a gene: 5. The germline CDR1 and CDR2 sequences are MDHEN and SYDVKM. The CDR3 bases are TGTGCCAGCAGTTTACTCAGCGGGGAAACAGATACGCAGTATTTT. This translates into CASSLLSGETDTQYF.

This chain links TRBV7-8 with TRBJ2-7; D is undetermined. The CDR3 has 13 amino acids. The germline CDR1 and CDR2 sequences are SGHVS and FQNEAQ. Trimming took off 5 bases at V and 0 bases at J, with 8 bases between the two ends. This chain's CDR3 is CASSPRLSYEQYF. The CDR3 DNA is TGTGCCAGCAGCCCCCGACTCTCCTACGAGCAGTACTTC.

V and J are TRBV11-3 and TRBJ2-7; tentatively, D is TRBD2 (6 bases). The CDR3 loop spans 14 amino acids. Trimming took 2 bases from V and 7 from J, leaving 15 bases between them. Germline V gene data show CDR1 as SGHNT and CDR2 as YENEEA. CDR3 protein: CASSLIVSAGEQYF. The CDR3 coding sequence is TGTGCCAGCAGCTTAATCGTGTCCGCGGGAGAGCAGTACTTC.

CDR3: CASSPDTSGELFF. In nucleotides, the CDR3 is TGTGCCAGCAGCCCGGACACCTCCGGGGAGCTGTTTTTT. The chain has TRBV7-9 and TRBJ2-2; D might be TRBD1 (5 bases). Germline loops: CDR1 SEHNR, CDR2 FQNEAQ (reference sequence). Trimming left V 5 bases short and J 6 bases short, with 10 bases between. The length of the CDR3 is 13 residues.

The gene calls are TRBV29-1 and TRBJ1-2; D gene uncertain. The CDR3 is 8 residues long. Germline CDR1 SQVTM, CDR2 ANQGSEA. Deletions cut 1 base from V and 13 bases from J, with 4 bases between. CDR3 region: CSVEGGTF. The CDR3 nucleotides read TGCAGCGTTGAAGGGGGCACCTTC.

The chain combines TRBV27 with TRBJ2-7; D ambiguous. The CDR3 totals 14 residues. CDR1 and CDR2 (germline): MNHEY, SMNVEV (reference sequence). The ends were cut back, 4 bases at V and 2 bases at J, with 12 bases in the middle. CDR3 protein: CASSSNSKPYEQYF. CDR3 nucleotides: TGTGCCAGCAGTTCCAACAGTAAACCCTACGAGCAGTACTTC.

This sequence joins TRBV21-1 and TRBJ2-7; the table names TRBD2, a call not compared with the DNA. TRBV21-1 is recorded as a pseudogene. This CDR3 is 17 amino acids long. Here the CDR3 reads CASSRFLTSGPTYEQYF. The CDR3 DNA is TGTGCCAGCAGCAGATTCTTGACTAGCGGGCCAACCTACGAGCAGTACTTC.

As for this clone: This CDR3 is also generated by other DNA sequences in the sample. This chain joins TRBV7-9 and TRBJ2-7; 11 nucleotides agree with TRBD1. The CDR3 has 14 residues. The V and J ends lost 5 bases and 4 bases, in that order; junction bases with no gene match: 4. The germline CDR1 and CDR2 sequences are SEHNR and FQNEAQ (reference sequence). The CDR3 here is CASSPRDRGYEQYF. The DNA for the CDR3 is TGTGCCAGCAGCCCCAGGGACAGGGGGTACGAGCAGTACTTC.

The CDR3: CASSLVGGGGLETQYF. The CDR3 DNA is TGTGCCAGCAGCTTAGTCGGCGGCGGCGGGTTAGAGACCCAGTACTTC. This chain connects TRBV7-6 to TRBJ2-5, with a tentative D call TRBD2 (5 bases). V dropped 1 base and J dropped 4 bases, with 16 bases sitting between them. Germline V gene data show CDR1 as SGHVS and CDR2 as FNYEAQ. The CDR3 contains 16 residues.

The chain combines TRBV5-1 with TRBJ1-1, with D perhaps matching TRBD1 (5 bases). Germline V gene lookup returns CDR1 SGHRS and CDR2 YFSETQ. Trimming pared 4 bases from V and 0 bases from J, leaving 13 bases between. This CDR3 has 15 amino acids. The CDR3 reads CASSSRQRMNTEAFF. The CDR3 DNA is TGCGCCAGCAGCAGCCGACAGAGAATGAACACTGAAGCTTTCTTT. Complete variable domain (other parts from reference TRBV5-1 and TRBJ1-1): KAGVTQTPRYLIKTRGQQVTLSCSPISGHRSVSWYQQTPGQGLQFLFEYFSETQRNKGNFPGRFSGRQFSNSRSEMNVSTLELGDSALYLCASSSRQRMNTEAFFGQGTRLTVV.

CDR3 protein: CASSLARGFTDTQYF. For the CDR3, the DNA is TGTGCCAGCAGCTTAGCCAGGGGTTTCACAGATACGCAGTATTTT. The V gene is TRBV11-2, the J gene TRBJ2-3, with D perhaps matching TRBD1 (6 bases). CDR3 length: 15 residues. Germline CDR1 is SGHAT and CDR2 is FQNNGV. V lost 1 base, J lost 2 bases, and 10 bases lay in between.

This sequence joins TRBV27 and TRBJ2-2; 9 bases match TRBD1. Germline trimming cut 5 bases from V and 6 bases from J; bases unmatched to any gene: 10. CDR1 and CDR2 (germline): MNHEY, SMNVEV (reference sequence). The CDR3 is made up of 16 amino acids. The CDR3, as DNA: TGTGCCAGCAGTCCCCGGGACAGGGAAAGGTCCGGGGAGCTGTTTTTT. This codes for CASSPRDRERSGELFF.

This chain joins TRBV5-6 and TRBJ2-5; 8 nucleotides line up with TRBD1. The CDR3 loop spans 16 amino acids. V was pared by 0 bases and J by 4 bases, with 8 bases of the junction left unmatched. CDR1 is SGHDT, CDR2 YYEEEE, per germline. CDR3 sequence (DNA): TGTGCCAGCAGCTTGGAGGCAGGGGGCTTGTTAGAGACCCAGTACTTC. Its translation: CASSLEAGGLLETQYF.

V gene TRBV11-2 combines with J gene TRBJ2-3; 9 positions match TRBD2. The V and J ends lost 3 bases and 5 bases, in that order; junction bases with no gene match: 3. The length of the CDR3 is 14 residues. The germline V gene encodes CDR1 SGHAT and CDR2 FQNNGV. CDR3 in DNA: TGTGCCAGCAGCTTGAGCGGGGGGAAAGATACGCAGTATTTT. Translation: CASSLSGGKDTQYF.

The rearrangement links TRBV7-9 to TRBJ2-1; 8 bases are shared with TRBD2. This CDR3 is built from 14 residues. Per the germline V gene, CDR1 is SEHNR and CDR2 is FQNEAQ (reference sequence). The junction had 7 bases not matched to a gene; V was cut back by 5 bases and J by 7 bases. This chain's CDR3 is CASSAGLGSNEQFF. The CDR3 DNA follows: TGTGCCAGCAGCGCGGGACTAGGGTCGAATGAGCAGTTCTTC.

The chain joins TRBV28 to TRBJ2-7; 11 bases agree with TRBD1. The germline CDR1 and CDR2 sequences are MDHEN and SYDVKM. This CDR3 contains 17 residues. V lost 7 bases to trimming and J lost 4 bases; unmatched junction nucleotides: 15. The CDR3: CASTGAYPGQGVYEQYF. DNA for the CDR3: TGTGCCAGCACCGGGGCCTATCCGGGACAGGGGGTTTACGAGCAGTACTTC.

This sequence joins TRBV7-9 and TRBJ2-1; D uncertain. Germline values: CDR1 SEHNR, CDR2 FQNEAQ (reference sequence). The CDR3 consists of 17 residues. V lost 2 bases and J lost 5, with 19 bases in between. CDR3 in DNA: TGTGCCAGCAGCTTATCGATGGGTGGACGCGGCGACAATGAGCAGTTCTTC. Protein: CASSLSMGGRGDNEQFF.

For this clone: Other DNA variants within this sample encode the same CDR3. The chain carries TRBV6-1 and TRBJ2-7; TRBD2 might be the D (7 bases). Trimming took off 4 bases at V and 3 bases at J, with 10 bases between the two ends. CDR3 length: 13 residues. The germline CDR1 and CDR2 sequences are MNHNS and SASEGT. The chain's CDR3 is CASSGGGGYEQYF. The CDR3 bases are TGTGCCAGCAGTGGGGGGGGCGGCTACGAGCAGTACTTC.